This paragraph covers one TCR beta chain sequence. The clone's antigen remains unknown. No qualities accompany the bases; no much larger clone lies one base away. The data were obtained in a study of T-cell reconstitution after alpha-beta-depleted transplantation in children (dated by TCRdb to 2016 to 2017). Concerning the study at large: Using TCR repertoire profiling, the study quantitatively followed how T-cell immune reconstitution unfolded in children after TCRalphabeta/CD19-depleted allogeneic hematopoietic cell transplantation. Overall study outcomes, separate from this receptor: In some patients, high TCRbeta diversity at day 60 was attributed to recipient T cells and intrathymic progenitors that had survived conditioning. Over the following months the frequencies of hyperexpanded clones went down, and after one year T-cell counts and TCRbeta diversity were mostly credited to newly produced T cells. The apparently early recovery of alphabetaT-cell counts about two months after transplant reportedly depended on only several hundred rapidly expanded clones that came from non-depleted graft cells.

The method behind the library was PCR. The sequencing machine was an Illumina HiSeq 2500. Molecular barcoding was employed in the preparation of TCR libraries, with unique molecular identifiers being used to normalize TCRbeta repertoire quantification. TCRdb trimmed the raw reads at Q25, called clones with MiXCR and kept productive beta chains. Entries that share a CDR3 protein sequence are merged under the most common genes and DNA. The sample data list some 600,000 distinct CDR3 sequences, and roughly 13% of these were observed just once. 2% to 2.5% of the sample is taken by the ten largest. Its CDR3 holds 14 amino acids, cysteine through phenylalanine. CDR3 DNA only is kept here, 42 bases in frame from base 1. The germline V gene yields SQVTM for CDR1 and ANQGSEA for CDR2. Compared with germline, V lacks 2 bases and J lacks 5 bases; bases without a gene match: 6. Interpreted using the paper, the treatment or condition label stands for: allogeneic hematopoietic cell transplantation with graft depleted of TCRalphabeta T cells and CD19 B cells. The children who served as transplant recipients had been given grafts of TCRalphabeta/CD19-depleted allogeneic hematopoietic cells.

The sequence derives from a male patient under 18 who had a stem cell transplant for acute myeloid leukemia, so the T cells may come from the graft donor. The rearrangement joined TRBV29-1 to TRBJ2-1; a stretch of 7 junction bases matches TRBD2. Sequences were derived from PBMCs, mostly from graft donor cells, sampled 360 days after TCRalphabeta/CD19-depleted stem cell transplant. CDR3 reads: CSVEFSGLNNEQFF. The base sequence is TGCAGCGTTGAATTTAGCGGGCTCAACAATGAGCAGTTCTTC.